What follows describes a single T cell receptor beta chain. Original data processing: Estimation of nucleated cell counts relied on the amplification of reference gene primers. The method was immunoSEQ multiplex PCR; TCRdb's version includes in-frame clones alone and lacks a portion of them. V and J calls and clone size follow that table, whereas D and trimming were derived from the DNA. The table includes tens of thousands of clones, roughly nine tenths detected once. These data originate in a study of blood T cell repertoires in COVID-19. Across the whole study: The study drew acute and convalescent COVID-19 samples from the United States, Italy and Spain. The analysed material was cDNA or gDNA that came from T cells, B-cell-depleted T cells, or PBMCs.

V lost 4 bases, J lost 3 bases, and 8 bases lay in between. The CDR3 sequence is 13 residues long. CDR1 is KGHDR and CDR2 is SFDVKD in the germline V gene. The sequence was obtained from a man between 65 and 80 years old with active or convalescent COVID-19. The sequenced sample was peripheral blood. The chain uses TRBV24-1 and TRBJ1-1; unclear D gene. DNA for the CDR3: TGTGCCACCAGTGACCCGGGGTACACTGAAGCTTTCTTT. Its translation is CATSDPGYTEAFF.